The 26 T cell receptor beta chains given below trace back to one sample, sequenced in a study of identical twins. TCRdb processed the 5' RACE reads anew with MiXCR; each CDR3 protein has one entry. The table lists hundreds of thousands of distinct CDR3 sequences, about a fifth of them singletons. The same data also went into a second study, on yellow fever vaccine responses in identical twins.

The sequencing sample was made of CD4+ T cells sorted from blood. These receptors were collected from a woman aged 18-29 years in good health.

This clonotype was seen only a few times. The CDR3 loop reads CSARDSSGSSSYNEQFF. The DNA for the CDR3 is TGCAGTGCTAGGGATAGTAGCGGGTCGAGCTCCTACAATGAGCAGTTCTTC. The J gene is TRBJ2-1, the V gene TRBV20-1, with 7 bases that match TRBD2. With V trimmed by 3 bases and J by 0 bases, 11 bases remained unmatched. There are 17 residues in the CDR3. Germline V gene lookup returns CDR1 DFQATT and CDR2 SNEGSKA (reference sequence).

The genes are TRBV3-1 and TRBJ2-1, with 7 bases fitting TRBD2. Germline trimming cut 1 base from V and 4 bases from J; bases unmatched to any gene: 7. Germline loops: CDR1 LGHDT, CDR2 YNNKEL (reference sequence). CDR3 length equals 16 residues. The CDR3 nucleotides read TGTGCCAGCAGCCAAGGAACGGGACTACCGTACAATGAGCAGTTCTTC. Its translation is CASSQGTGLPYNEQFF.

The chain uses TRBV7-3 and TRBJ2-3, with 10 positions matching TRBD2. CDR3 size: 16 residues. CDR1 and CDR2 (germline): SGHTA, FQGTGA. V gave up 4 bases and J gave up 2 bases; unmatched junction bases: 6. The DNA of the CDR3 is TGTGCCAGCAGCTCGGGACTAGCGCCCGTCACAGATACGCAGTATTTT. Its translation: CASSSGLAPVTDTQYF.

The V call is TRBV20-1, the J call TRBJ2-1, with 7 bases aligning to TRBD2. From germline, CDR1 is DFQATT and CDR2 SNEGSKA (reference sequence). The junction had 14 bases not matched to a gene; V was cut back by 5 bases and J by 7 bases. This CDR3 has 15 amino acids. CDR3 in DNA: TGCAGTGCTGCAGTTAGGGCGGGAGTTGGGAATGAGCAGTTCTTC. It encodes CSAAVRAGVGNEQFF.

This clonotype was picked up a small number of times. The chain links TRBV5-1 to TRBJ2-2; tentative D call: TRBD2 (5 bases). V was trimmed by 2 bases and J by 5 bases, leaving 10 bases between them. Germline CDR1 is SGHRS and CDR2 is YFSETQ. The CDR3 covers 14 residues. The CDR3 loop reads CASSFSGLTGELFF. For the CDR3, the DNA is TGCGCCAGCAGCTTTTCGGGGTTGACCGGGGAGCTGTTTTTT.

The chain joins TRBV3-1 to TRBJ2-1, with D perhaps matching TRBD1 (6 bases). The CDR3 totals 15 residues. Trimming left V 7 bases short and J 5 bases short, with 18 bases between. Looked up from germline, CDR1 is LGHDT and CDR2 is YNNKEL (reference sequence). CDR3 sequence: CASTPFNRVHNEQFF. The CDR3 DNA sequence: TGTGCCAGCACCCCCTTCAACAGGGTCCACAATGAGCAGTTCTTC.

In its sample, this clonotype was seen many times. The chain combines TRBV5-1 with TRBJ2-3, with D tentatively TRBD1 or TRBD2 (5 bases each). Deletions cut 4 bases from V and 14 bases from J, with 20 bases between. Germline assignment: CDR1 SGHRS and CDR2 YFSETQ. The CDR3 is 13 residues long. CDR3 amino acids: CASSLGVWDPPYF. Here the CDR3 DNA reads TGCGCCAGCAGCCTTGGCGTATGGGACCCTCCGTATTTT.

V is TRBV5-1 and J is TRBJ2-1, with 11 bases matching TRBD2. In germline, CDR1 is SGHRS, CDR2 YFSETQ. V dropped 1 base and J dropped 0; count of bases not matched to a gene: 9. The CDR3 contains 19 residues. As DNA, the CDR3 is TGCGCCAGCAGCTTGTCGGTTAGCGGGGGGGCCCGCTCCTACAATGAGCAGTTCTTC. Translating gives CASSLSVSGGARSYNEQFF.

The chain recombines TRBV7-3 with TRBJ2-2, with D possibly TRBD1 on 6 matching bases. The V gene's germline CDR1 is SGHTA and CDR2 FQGTGA. The germline V and J ends were trimmed by 4 bases and 7 bases, with 13 bases remaining between them. The CDR3 is 14 amino acids. CDR3 region: CASSSTGKGGELFF. The CDR3 nucleotides read TGTGCCAGCAGCTCCACAGGGAAGGGCGGGGAGCTGTTTTTT.

This clonotype was picked up a small number of times. This chain joins TRBV12-3 or TRBV12-4 and TRBJ2-3; 9 bases line up with TRBD2. Germline trimming cut 7 bases from V and 4 bases from J; bases unmatched to any gene: 6. This CDR3 is built from 14 residues. The CDR3, as DNA: TGTGCCAGCATGATAGCGGGAGACTCAGATACGCAGTATTTT. Its protein product is CASMIAGDSDTQYF.

This clonotype was seen a handful of times. This rearrangement joins TRBV5-1 to TRBJ2-5; no clear D gene. The V gene lost 4 bases and the J gene lost 1 base, with 11 bases spanning the gap. The germline CDR1 and CDR2 sequences are SGHRS and YFSETQ. The CDR3 is 14 residues long. CDR3 DNA: TGCGCCAGCAGCCTAGGAGAATTCCAAGAGACCCAGTACTTC. This sequence encodes CASSLGEFQETQYF.

This sequence joins TRBV12-3 or TRBV12-4 and TRBJ2-1; D gene unclear. Trimming removed 3 bases from V and 3 bases from J, with 9 bases in between. The CDR3 loop spans 14 amino acids. For the CDR3, the DNA is TGTGCCAGCAGTTTCGACCCTTTCTACAATGAGCAGTTCTTC. As protein: CASSFDPFYNEQFF.

In its sample, this clonotype was seen a few times. The chain is built from TRBV20-1 and TRBJ2-1; TRBD2 aligns across 8 bases. Germline V lookup: CDR1 DFQATT, CDR2 SNEGSKA (reference sequence). After removal of 6 bases from V and 0 bases from J, the junction contained 4 bases not matched to a gene. The CDR3 covers 14 residues. The CDR3 sequence: CSAPGTSSYNEQFF. CDR3 in DNA: TGCAGTGCCCCCGGGACTAGCTCCTACAATGAGCAGTTCTTC.

The chain has TRBV20-1 and TRBJ1-2; weak D call: TRBD1 (6 bases). The V and J ends lost 6 bases and 8 bases respectively, with 13 bases between them. The CDR3 covers 11 residues. Per the germline V gene, CDR1 is DFQATT and CDR2 is SNEGSKA (reference sequence). In nucleotides, the CDR3 is TGCAGTGCCCCCGTAGGGGGGGGCTACACCTTC. Its protein is CSAPVGGGYTF.

Only a few counts were recorded for this clonotype. The rearrangement uses TRBV20-1 and TRBJ2-3, with TRBD1 matching 7 bases. After removal of 6 bases from V and 3 bases from J, the junction contained 15 bases not matched to a gene. The CDR3 covers 16 residues. Germline values: CDR1 DFQATT, CDR2 SNEGSKA (reference sequence). The CDR3 sequence is CSAPSPTGDSTDTQYF. In nucleotides, the CDR3 is TGCAGTGCCCCCAGTCCCACAGGGGATTCTACAGATACGCAGTATTTT.

The rearrangement uses TRBV9 and TRBJ2-5; D may be TRBD1 or TRBD2 (6 bases each). The CDR3 sequence is 16 residues long. V lost 3 bases, J lost 5 bases, and 20 bases lay in between. Per germline, CDR1 SGDLS and CDR2 YYNGEE. The CDR3 DNA reads as TGTGCCAGCAGCGAAGGATCCCGGGGGCCGATGGAGACCCAGTACTTC. Protein product: CASSEGSRGPMETQYF.

This clonotype came up many times. The chain is built from TRBV7-9 and TRBJ2-7; 7 nucleotides match TRBD1. With 2 bases clipped from V and 0 bases from J, the junction kept 4 bases outside the gene matches. CDR1 is SEHNR and CDR2 is FQNEAQ in the germline V gene (reference sequence). This CDR3 has 15 residues. DNA for the CDR3: TGTGCCAGCAGCTTATCCAGGGGGAGCTCCTACGAGCAGTACTTC. Protein product: CASSLSRGSSYEQYF.

The J gene is TRBJ2-3, the V gene TRBV10-3, with TRBD2 as a possible D gene (6 bases). Germline CDR1 is ENHRY and CDR2 is SYGVKD. V lost 4 bases, J lost 0 bases, and 17 bases lay in between. The CDR3 spans 17 residues. The CDR3 region is CAISAGGNTPSTDTQYF. The CDR3 nucleotides read TGTGCCATCAGTGCCGGAGGGAATACTCCTAGCACAGATACGCAGTATTTT.

V is TRBV28 and J is TRBJ2-2, with 7 bases fitting TRBD2. V gave up 2 bases and J gave up 4 bases; unmatched junction bases: 7. The CDR3 has 16 amino acids. CDR1 MDHEN and CDR2 SYDVKM come from the germline V gene. The CDR3 reads CASSLGTTVITGELFF. As DNA, the CDR3 is TGTGCCAGCAGTTTAGGGACTACTGTAATCACCGGGGAGCTGTTTTTT.

This clonotype has just a few counts. The chain recombines TRBV6-1 with TRBJ2-2, with TRBD1 matching over 8 bases. The germline V gene encodes CDR1 MNHNS and CDR2 SASEGT. CDR3 length: 16 residues. V dropped 6 bases and J dropped 1; count of bases not matched to a gene: 7. CDR3 bases: TGTGCCAGCAGGAACACCGGGACAGGGAACACCGGGGAGCTGTTTTTT. Its protein is CASRNTGTGNTGELFF.

This clonotype was seen a few times. The chain uses TRBV7-8 and TRBJ1-5; the D gene is possibly TRBD1 (6 bases). CDR3 length equals 14 residues. In germline, CDR1 is SGHVS, CDR2 FQNEAQ. V lost 6 bases to trimming and J lost 6 bases, with 15 bases between them. CDR3 nucleotides: TGTGCCAGCAGTAGGACAGTCCGGATTCAGCCCCAGCATTTT. This translates into CASSRTVRIQPQHF.

This clonotype was recorded only once. The rearrangement links TRBV6-5 to TRBJ2-3, with 8 bases lining up with TRBD1. Trimming took 0 bases from V and 5 from J; bases not matched to a gene: 1. The CDR3 covers 14 residues. CDR1 MNHEY and CDR2 SVGAGI come from the germline V gene. Written as DNA, the CDR3 is TGTGCCAGCAGTTACTCCAGGGGGCAAGATACGCAGTATTTT. This translates into CASSYSRGQDTQYF.

V usage is TRBV28 and J usage is TRBJ2-1; D uncertain. The ends were cut back, 2 bases at V and 4 bases at J, with 12 bases in the middle. From germline, CDR1 is MDHEN and CDR2 SYDVKM. CDR3 size: 15 residues. In nucleotides, the CDR3 is TGTGCCAGCAGTTTAGAGAATAGTTATTACAATGAGCAGTTCTTC. It yields the protein CASSLENSYYNEQFF.

This clonotype was found many times. The V and J genes are TRBV5-1 and TRBJ2-1; 8 bases line up with TRBD1. The V gene's germline CDR1 is SGHRS and CDR2 YFSETQ. This CDR3 region has 16 residues. V was clipped by 4 bases and J by 6 bases; unmatched bases: 12. The CDR3 DNA reads as TGCGCCAGCAGCCAAAGTTCAGGGGGCCGCGTCAATGAGCAGTTCTTC. Encoded protein: CASSQSSGGRVNEQFF.

The chain couples TRBV7-9 to TRBJ2-1; 7 bases fit TRBD1. In germline, CDR1 is SEHNR, CDR2 FQNEAQ (reference sequence). V dropped 5 bases and J dropped 14; count of bases not matched to a gene: 6. This CDR3 is built from 11 residues. CDR3 sequence (DNA): TGTGCCAGCAGCCTCCCCCAGGGGGAGTTCTTC. It translates to CASSLPQGEFF. Based on the CDR3 plus reference TRBV7-9 and TRBJ2-1, the full variable domain is DTGVSQNPRHKITKRGQNVTFRCDPISEHNRLYWYRQTLGQGPEFLTYFQNEAQLEKSRLLSDRFSAERPKGSFSTLEIQRTEQGDSAMYLCASSLPQGEFFGPGTRLTVL.

This clonotype was seen ten or more times. This chain joins TRBV12-3 or TRBV12-4 and TRBJ2-7, with TRBD1 matching 9 bases. The CDR3 totals 13 residues. V lost 6 bases and J lost 5; bases outside the gene matches: 5. The CDR3 sequence: CASRGDRVNEQYF. CDR3 nucleotide sequence: TGTGCCAGCAGGGGGGACAGGGTCAACGAGCAGTACTTC.